The 18 T cell receptor beta chains presented below share a single source sample, sequenced in a study of memory CD4+ T cells and cytomegalovirus serostatus. The sort gate was single viable CD3+CD4+CD8-CD45RO+ cells for memory CD4+ T cells. Only in-frame clones appear in the TCRdb table, and some are missing; sequencing was by immunoSEQ multiplex PCR. The sample consists of around 38,000 clones, 75% to 85% of them appearing once. The sample consisted of memory CD4+ T cells from blood. These receptors came from an adult in good health and CMV-seronegative.

The gene calls are TRBV11-2 and TRBJ2-6, with TRBD1 identical over 7 bases. The V gene end was trimmed by 4 bases and the J gene end by 0 bases; junction bases not matched to a gene: 12. The length of the CDR3 is 19 residues. Germline values: CDR1 SGHAT, CDR2 FQNNGV. CDR3 DNA: TGTGCCAGCAGCTCCCCACTAGGGGGCTCAATCTCTGGGGCCAACGTCCTGACTTTC. Encoded protein: CASSSPLGGSISGANVLTF.

This clone came up once. This chain joins TRBV5-1 and TRBJ2-7; possibly TRBD1 for D (5 bases). Germline V gene sequence: CDR1 SGHRS, CDR2 YFSETQ. This CDR3 comprises 15 residues. Trimming stripped 0 bases from V and 3 bases from J, with 13 bases between. This chain's CDR3 is CASSLAAGSVYEQYF. The CDR3 coding sequence is TGCGCCAGCAGCTTGGCCGCAGGGTCGGTCTACGAGCAGTACTTC.

This clone has just a few counts. The chain employs TRBV7-2 and TRBJ1-1, with 8 bases lining up with TRBD1. Trimming took 2 bases from V and 4 from J; bases not matched to a gene: 3. The germline gives CDR1 SGHTA, CDR2 FQGNSA. The CDR3 extends over 14 amino acids. The CDR3 nucleotides read TGTGCCAGCAGCTTAACTGGGACAGGCACTGAAGCTTTCTTT. Translated: CASSLTGTGTEAFF.

The chain links TRBV10-1 to TRBJ2-2; weak D call: TRBD1 (6 bases). V gave up 3 bases and J gave up 3 bases, with 14 bases separating them. The CDR3 loop spans 16 amino acids. Per the germline V gene, CDR1 is WNHNN and CDR2 is SYGVQD (reference sequence). DNA of the CDR3: TGCGCCAGCAGTGACGGACAGTTGTCGGACACCGGGGAGCTGTTTTTT. It codes for CASSDGQLSDTGELFF.

The chain joins TRBV4-3 to TRBJ1-4; 9 nucleotides agree with TRBD1. V lost 3 bases to trimming and J lost 4 bases; unmatched junction nucleotides: 3. The CDR3 has 15 residues. The V gene's germline CDR1 is LGHNA and CDR2 YSLEER. CDR3 nucleotide sequence: TGCGCCAGCAGCCAGACAGGGGGATTTAATGAAAAACTGTTTTTT. Protein: CASSQTGGFNEKLFF.

This clone has only a few counts. V usage is TRBV28 and J usage is TRBJ2-3, with 8 positions matching TRBD2. Unmatched junction bases numbered 5, after V lost 9 bases and J lost 0 bases. Germline values: CDR1 MDHEN, CDR2 SYDVKM. This CDR3 is built from 14 residues. The CDR3 DNA reads as TGTGCCAGTCGGGAGGGGACTAGCACAGATACGCAGTATTTT. This translates into CASREGTSTDTQYF.

The chain is built from TRBV5-1 and TRBJ2-7, with D perhaps TRBD1 (6 bases). V lost 4 bases, J lost 3 bases, and 26 bases lay in between. The germline CDR1 and CDR2 sequences are SGHRS and YFSETQ. CDR3 size: 18 residues. The CDR3 protein is CASSLLGQQGLRDYEQYF. CDR3 sequence (DNA): TGCGCCAGCAGCCTGTTGGGGCAACAGGGTCTAAGGGACTACGAGCAGTACTTC. The full variable domain, completed using reference TRBV5-1 and TRBJ2-7, is KAGVTQTPRYLIKTRGQQVTLSCSPISGHRSVSWYQQTPGQGLQFLFEYFSETQRNKGNFPGRFSGRQFSNSRSEMNVSTLELGDSALYLCASSLLGQQGLRDYEQYFGPGTRLTVT.

The chain joins TRBV7-3 to TRBJ2-3; tentative D call: TRBD1 (5 bases). This CDR3 spans 15 amino acids. The germline CDR1 and CDR2 sequences are SGHTA and FQGTGA. Trimming removed 1 base from V and 3 bases from J, with 11 bases in between. DNA for the CDR3: TGTGCCAGCAGCTTAATGGGGCACGAGACAGATACGCAGTATTTT. It codes for CASSLMGHETDTQYF.

By sample fraction, this clone is medium-sized (0.01 to 0.1%). The chain is built from TRBV7-2 and TRBJ2-7, with TRBD1 matching 10 bases. With 5 bases clipped from V and 6 bases from J, the junction kept 4 bases outside the gene matches. Germline CDR1 and CDR2: SGHTA and FQGNSA. The length of the CDR3 is 13 residues. CDR3 in DNA: TGTGCCAGCAGCACTGACAGGGGGCGCGAGCAGTACTTC. Translation gives CASSTDRGREQYF.

This clone turned up a few times. CDR3 protein: CASSPGGRTEAFF. CDR3 nucleotides: TGCGCCAGCAGCCCAGGGGGACGCACTGAAGCTTTCTTT. The V and J genes are TRBV4-3 and TRBJ1-1; 7 nucleotides match TRBD1. Trimming removed 4 bases from V and 4 bases from J; junction bases left unmatched: 3. Germline assignment: CDR1 LGHNA and CDR2 YSLEER. CDR3 size: 13 residues.

The gene calls are TRBV7-2 and TRBJ2-3; possibly TRBD2 for D (5 bases). V was cut by 2 bases and J by 2 bases, with 20 bases left in between. The germline V gene has CDR1 SGHTA and CDR2 FQGNSA. The CDR3 is 18 amino acids. The CDR3 nucleotides are TGTGCCAGCAGCTTATCTTCTTCCAGCGGAACTACCACAGATACGCAGTATTTT. Translation gives CASSLSSSSGTTTDTQYF. Drawing the rest from reference TRBV7-2 and TRBJ2-3, the complete variable domain is GAGVSQSPSNKVTEKGKDVELRCDPISGHTALYWYRQSLGQGLEFLIYFQGNSAPDKSGLPSDRFSAERTGGSVSTLTIQRTQQEDSAVYLCASSLSSSSGTTTDTQYFGPGTRLTVL.

This chain joins TRBV9 and TRBJ2-2, with a possible D match to TRBD2 (5 bases). From germline, CDR1 is SGDLS and CDR2 YYNGEE. Trimming shortened V by 3 bases and J by 5 bases, and 11 bases separated the two germline ends. This CDR3 spans 14 amino acids. CDR3 nucleotide sequence: TGTGCCAGCAGCGCCTTCGGGGATACCGGGGAGCTGTTTTTT. Its translation: CASSAFGDTGELFF.

This clone was seen once. The chain links TRBV6-5 to TRBJ1-2; no firm D call. There are 13 residues in the CDR3. V was shortened by 0 bases and J by 3 bases, with 5 bases between the two germline ends. CDR1 is MNHEY, CDR2 SVGAGI, per germline. The chain's CDR3 is CASSYSKHYGYTF. CDR3 in DNA: TGTGCCAGCAGTTACTCGAAACACTATGGCTACACCTTC.

V gene TRBV7-2 combines with J gene TRBJ2-7; TRBD2 is a possible D gene (6 bases). CDR1 is SGHTA, CDR2 FQGNSA, per germline. The CDR3 sequence is 15 residues long. Deletions cut 5 bases from V and 3 bases from J, with 17 bases between. The CDR3 loop is CASSRLIGSLYEQYF. The CDR3 region has the DNA TGTGCCAGCAGCCGCCTGATCGGGAGTCTCTACGAGCAGTACTTC.

The chain links TRBV7-8 to TRBJ2-7; no clear D. This CDR3 region has 15 residues. Germline values: CDR1 SGHVS, CDR2 FQNEAQ. V gave up 3 bases and J gave up 2 bases, with 14 bases separating them. The CDR3 DNA sequence: TGTGCCAGCAGCTTCCAATCAGGTCCTACCTACGAGCAGTACTTC. Translated, it gives CASSFQSGPTYEQYF. The whole variable domain, remainder taken from reference TRBV7-8 and TRBJ2-7, is GAGVSQSPRYKVAKRGQDVALRCDPISGHVSLFWYQQALGQGPEFLTYFQNEAQLDKSGLPSDRFFAERPEGSVSTLKIQRTQQEDSAVYLCASSFQSGPTYEQYFGPGTRLTVT.

Only a few counts were recorded for this clone. The chain employs TRBV30 and TRBJ1-4; no clear D gene. The CDR3 consists of 13 residues. Trimming cost V 2 bases and J 5 bases, with 9 bases left between them. The germline CDR1 and CDR2 sequences are GTSNPN and SVGIG (reference sequence). The chain's CDR3 is CAWSQAPNEKLFF. DNA of the CDR3: TGTGCCTGGAGTCAGGCGCCGAATGAAAAACTGTTTTTT.

The chain uses TRBV18 and TRBJ1-1; D is unresolved. CDR3 size: 15 residues. CDR1 is KGHSH, CDR2 LQKENI, per germline. Deletions cut 3 bases from V and 6 bases from J, with 17 bases between. The CDR3 is CASSPRGGDKSEAFF. CDR3 bases: TGTGCCAGCTCACCCCGGGGAGGAGACAAGTCTGAAGCTTTCTTT.

This chain uses TRBV9 with TRBJ2-2; D is unclear. This CDR3 contains 13 residues. The V gene lost 4 bases and the J gene lost 4 bases, with 8 bases spanning the gap. Germline V CDR1 and CDR2: SGDLS, YYNGEE. The CDR3 DNA reads TGTGCCAGCAGCTACGTGGGCACCGGGGAGCTGTTTTTT. Translating gives CASSYVGTGELFF.